A single TCR beta chain is shown here with its context. Its target is not known. The sample comes from a study of blood T cells in healthy people across ages. The study, taken as a whole, reports: Measured against age, TCR beta diversity per million T cells decreased in a roughly linear manner.

Each donor gave ten milliliters of peripheral blood. Together with a sample-barcoded 5' primer, a J-beta primer mix was included in a second PCR lasting roughly 6 to 12 cycles. TCRdb used MiXCR to reprocess the 5' RACE reads, holding one entry per CDR3 protein. The sample has approximately 2,000,000 distinct CDR3 sequences; roughly 43% are singletons. The ends were cut back, 6 bases at V and 6 bases at J, with 24 bases in the middle. Germline V lookup: CDR1 MDHEN, CDR2 SYDVKM. This CDR3 comprises 18 residues. The clonotype was recovered from a human donor in good health. This chain connects TRBV28 to TRBJ1-6; perhaps TRBD1 as D (5 bases). The specimen sequenced was blood. CDR3 nucleotide sequence: TGTGCCAGCAGCCTAGGGGACCCTAGAGACATATTTAATTCACCCCTCCACTTT. The encoded protein is CASSLGDPRDIFNSPLHF.